These 7 T cell receptor beta chains share one sample of origin, sequenced in a study of blood T cell repertoires in COVID-19. TCRdb's table, derived via immunoSEQ multiplex PCR, lists solely in-frame clones and lacks some. The sample has about 52,000 clones, about 90% seen once. Material for sequencing was peripheral blood. The origin of the receptors is a human donor with active COVID-19. The donor label of this sample is uncertain.

This chain links TRBV7-2 with TRBJ2-7; D possibly corresponds to TRBD1 (5 bases). The CDR3 is 14 residues long. V was clipped by 4 bases and J by 2 bases, with 12 bases between them. Germline lookup yields CDR1 SGHTA and CDR2 FQGNSA. CDR3 amino acids: CASSSQGTTYEQYF. The CDR3 DNA sequence: TGTGCCAGCAGCTCGCAGGGAACGACCTACGAGCAGTACTTC. Together with reference TRBV7-2 and TRBJ2-7, the CDR3 gives the full variable domain: GAGVSQSPSNKVTEKGKDVELRCDPISGHTALYWYRQSLGQGLEFLIYFQGNSAPDKSGLPSDRFSAERTGGSVSTLTIQRTQQEDSAVYLCASSSQGTTYEQYFGPGTRLTVT.

V gene TRBV24-1 combines with J gene TRBJ1-4, with D perhaps TRBD1 (6 bases). The germline V gene encodes CDR1 KGHDR and CDR2 SFDVKD. The CDR3 contains 15 residues. The V end was cut by 5 bases, the J end by 6 bases, with 15 bases between. CDR3 DNA sequence: TGTGCCACCAGTGGCAACAGGGAGGGGTATGAAAAACTGTTTTTT. Its protein is CATSGNREGYEKLFF.

The chain carries TRBV4-2 and TRBJ1-3; D is uncertain. In germline, CDR1 is LGHNA, CDR2 YNFKEQ. CDR3 length: 15 amino acids. The V gene lost 1 base and the J gene lost 5 bases, with 12 bases spanning the gap. In DNA form, the CDR3 reads TGTGCCAGCAGCCAAGGACTTCTATCTAGAAACACCATATATTTT. Translating it yields CASSQGLLSRNTIYF.

This rearrangement joins TRBV6-5 to TRBJ2-1, with 11 bases lining up with TRBD2. J was trimmed by 7 bases and V by 4 bases; bases with no gene match: 9. CDR1 and CDR2 from the germline V gene are MNHEY and SVGAGI. There are 16 residues in the CDR3. In DNA, the CDR3 is TGTGCCAGCAGTTTGTGGATAGCGGGGGGGAGGAATGAGCAGTTCTTC. Protein: CASSLWIAGGRNEQFF.

The chain links TRBV7-2 to TRBJ2-1; 8 bases fit TRBD2. The CDR3 has 15 amino acids. Per the germline V gene, CDR1 is SGHTA and CDR2 is FQGNSA. The ends lost 0 bases at V and 6 bases at J; junction bases unmatched: 4. CDR3 sequence: CASSLAPGGRNEQFF. The CDR3 coding sequence is TGTGCCAGCAGCTTAGCCCCGGGGGGGCGCAATGAGCAGTTCTTC.

V and J are TRBV21-1 and TRBJ2-5; the table names TRBD1, a call not compared with the DNA. TRBV21-1 is termed a pseudogene. The CDR3 has 18 residues. CDR3 loop: CASSPQRGRGLSIETQYF. CDR3 coding DNA: TGTGCCAGCAGCCCCCAAAGAGGTAGGGGGCTGTCGATAGAGACCCAGTACTTC.

The V call is TRBV4-3, the J call TRBJ1-4, with 7 positions matching TRBD1. Germline V lookup: CDR1 LGHNA, CDR2 YSLEER. V was pared by 3 bases and J by 7 bases, with 8 bases of the junction left unmatched. The CDR3 is 15 amino acids. CDR3: CASSHKPDRVEKLFF. DNA for the CDR3: TGCGCCAGCAGCCATAAGCCTGACAGGGTTGAAAAACTGTTTTTT.